The 6 T cell receptor beta chains given below trace back to one sample, sequenced in a study of early stage breast cancer tumors listed by TCRdb under 2017. The library was made by the immunoSEQ multiplex PCR assay. TCRdb limited this immuneACCESS table to in-frame rearrangements with V and J called. A share of clones is missing; checked studies link under half to unresolved V genes, and the rest is unexplained. The table for this sample lists 8,500 to 10,000 clones; about 78% of them were counted only once. Together, the top ten hold around 9% of the sample. What was sequenced was normal breast tissue next to the tumor. The source of these receptors is a person aged 40 to 50 with breast cancer.

The sample holds a few counts of this clone. The chain combines TRBV11-3 with TRBJ1-1, with TRBD1 identical over 8 bases. This CDR3 has 14 residues. The J segment lost 9 bases and the V segment lost 6 bases, leaving 12 bases of the junction unmatched. In germline, CDR1 is SGHNT, CDR2 YENEEA. DNA for the CDR3: TGTGCCAGCAGTCTAGGACAGGGTTTCGAGAAAGCTTTCTTT. Translation gives CASSLGQGFEKAFF. The full variable domain, in which reference TRBV11-3 and TRBJ1-1 provide the parts outside the CDR3, is EAGVVQSPRYKIIEKKQPVAFWCNPISGHNTLYWYLQNLGQGPELLIRYENEEAVDDSQLPKDRFSAERLKGVDSTLKIQPAELGDSAVYLCASSLGQGFEKAFFGQGTRLTVV.

The chain is built from TRBV5-1 and TRBJ2-3; TRBD2 aligns across 9 bases. V dropped 0 bases and J dropped 5; count of bases not matched to a gene: 7. Germline CDR1 and CDR2: SGHRS and YFSETQ. The CDR3 spans 16 residues. CDR3 in DNA: TGCGCCAGCAGCTTGGACCGCGGGAGGGCCCTAGATACGCAGTATTTT. It specifies CASSLDRGRALDTQYF. Looking up the rest from reference TRBV5-1 and TRBJ2-3 gives the full variable domain: KAGVTQTPRYLIKTRGQQVTLSCSPISGHRSVSWYQQTPGQGLQFLFEYFSETQRNKGNFPGRFSGRQFSNSRSEMNVSTLELGDSALYLCASSLDRGRALDTQYFGPGTRLTVL.

In its sample, this clone was seen once. The chain is built from TRBV7-2 and TRBJ2-1, with TRBD1 matching over 12 bases. The CDR3 covers 15 residues. Unmatched junction bases numbered 6, after V lost 5 bases and J lost 7 bases. CDR1 SGHTA and CDR2 FQGNSA come from the germline V gene. In DNA, the CDR3 is TGTGCCAGCAGCCCTGGGACAGGGGGCAGGAATGAGCAGTTCTTC. It encodes CASSPGTGGRNEQFF.

CDR3 amino acids: CAISATGDNTEAFF. DNA for the CDR3: TGTGCCATCAGCGCTACAGGGGACAACACTGAAGCTTTCTTT. V and J are TRBV10-3 and TRBJ1-1; 7 bases are shared with TRBD1. The junction had 6 bases not matched to a gene; V was cut back by 6 bases and J by 2 bases. From germline, CDR1 is ENHRY and CDR2 SYGVKD. The CDR3 consists of 14 residues.

There are a few counts of this clone. The chain uses TRBV28 and TRBJ2-7; 9 bases map to TRBD1. The ends lost 7 bases at V and 5 bases at J; junction bases unmatched: 6. This CDR3 has 13 amino acids. Germline values: CDR1 MDHEN, CDR2 SYDVKM. The DNA for the CDR3 is TGTGCCAGCATGCCGACAGGGGGACACGAGCAGTACTTC. Protein sequence: CASMPTGGHEQYF.

V and J are TRBV6-1 and TRBJ1-2; D gene unclear. CDR1 is MNHNS and CDR2 is SASEGT in the germline V gene. V lost 6 bases, J lost 2 bases, and 16 bases lay in between. The CDR3 length is 15 residues. The CDR3 coding sequence is TGTGCCAGCAGGCCCACGGGATCCCTCAACTATGGCTACACCTTC. This translates into CASRPTGSLNYGYTF.